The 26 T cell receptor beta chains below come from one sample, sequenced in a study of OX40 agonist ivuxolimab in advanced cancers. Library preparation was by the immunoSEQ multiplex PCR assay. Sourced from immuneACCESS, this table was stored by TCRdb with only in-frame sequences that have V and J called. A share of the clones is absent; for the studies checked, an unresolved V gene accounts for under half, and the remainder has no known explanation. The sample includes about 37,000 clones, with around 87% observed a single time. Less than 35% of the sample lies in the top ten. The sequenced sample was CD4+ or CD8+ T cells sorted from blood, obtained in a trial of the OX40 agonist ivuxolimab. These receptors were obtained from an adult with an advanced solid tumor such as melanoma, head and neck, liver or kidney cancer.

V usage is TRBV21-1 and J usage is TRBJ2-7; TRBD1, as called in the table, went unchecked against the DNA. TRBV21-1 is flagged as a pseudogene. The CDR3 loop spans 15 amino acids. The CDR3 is CASSAQLGWCYEQYF. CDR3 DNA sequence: TGTGCCAGCAGCGCACAGTTAGGTTGGTGCTACGAGCAGTACTTC.

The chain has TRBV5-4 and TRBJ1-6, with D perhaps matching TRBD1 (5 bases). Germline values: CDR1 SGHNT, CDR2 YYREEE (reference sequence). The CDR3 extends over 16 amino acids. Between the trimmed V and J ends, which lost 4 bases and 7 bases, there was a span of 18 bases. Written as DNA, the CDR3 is TGTGCCAGCAGCCCCGGGGGAGGGGACCTCAATTCACCCCTCCACTTT. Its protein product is CASSPGGGDLNSPLHF.

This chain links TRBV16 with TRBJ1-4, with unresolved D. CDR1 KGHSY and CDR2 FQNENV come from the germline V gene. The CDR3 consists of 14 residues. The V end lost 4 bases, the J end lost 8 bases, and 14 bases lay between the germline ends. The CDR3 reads CASSRGQVGEKLFF. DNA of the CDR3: TGTGCCAGCAGCCGGGGTCAAGTGGGAGAAAAACTGTTTTTT. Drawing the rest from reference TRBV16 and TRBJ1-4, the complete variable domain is GEEVAQTPKHLVRGEGQKAKLYCAPIKGHSYVFWYQQVLKNEFKFLISFQNENVFDETGMPKERFSAKCLPNSPCSLEIQATKLEDSAVYFCASSRGQVGEKLFFGSGTQLSVL.

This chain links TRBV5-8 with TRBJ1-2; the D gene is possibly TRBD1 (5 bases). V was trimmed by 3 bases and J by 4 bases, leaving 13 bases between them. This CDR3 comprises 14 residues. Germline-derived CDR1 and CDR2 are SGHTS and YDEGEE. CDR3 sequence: CASSWGGGSYGYTF. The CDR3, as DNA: TGTGCCAGCAGCTGGGGCGGGGGGAGCTATGGCTACACCTTC. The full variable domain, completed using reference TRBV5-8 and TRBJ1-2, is EAGVTQSPTHLIKTRGQQATLRCSPISGHTSVYWYQQALGLGLQFLLWYDEGEERNRGNFPPRFSGRQFPNYSSELNVNALELEDSALYLCASSWGGGSYGYTFGSGTRLTVV.

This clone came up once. The CDR3 sequence: CASLNPGGEQYF. CDR3 sequence (DNA): TGTGCCAGCCTCAATCCAGGGGGCGAGCAGTACTTC. The rearrangement links TRBV6-1 to TRBJ2-7; 7 bases line up with TRBD1. Germline values: CDR1 MNHNS, CDR2 SASEGT. The CDR3 runs to 12 residues. Trimming took 8 bases from V and 6 from J; bases not matched to a gene: 7.

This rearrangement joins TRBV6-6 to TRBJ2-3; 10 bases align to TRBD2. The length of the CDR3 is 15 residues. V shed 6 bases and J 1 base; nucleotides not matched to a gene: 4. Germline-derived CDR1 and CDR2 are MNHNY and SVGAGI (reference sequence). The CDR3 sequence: CASSALAGGTDTQYF. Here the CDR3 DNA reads TGTGCCAGCAGCGCGCTAGCGGGGGGCACAGATACGCAGTATTTT.

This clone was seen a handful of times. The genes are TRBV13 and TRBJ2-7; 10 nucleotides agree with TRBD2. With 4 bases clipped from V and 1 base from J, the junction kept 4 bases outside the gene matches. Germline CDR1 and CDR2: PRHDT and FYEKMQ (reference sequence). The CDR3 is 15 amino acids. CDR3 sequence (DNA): TGTGCCAGCAGCTCGCTGGGACTAGCGTCCTACGAGCAGTACTTC. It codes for CASSSLGLASYEQYF.

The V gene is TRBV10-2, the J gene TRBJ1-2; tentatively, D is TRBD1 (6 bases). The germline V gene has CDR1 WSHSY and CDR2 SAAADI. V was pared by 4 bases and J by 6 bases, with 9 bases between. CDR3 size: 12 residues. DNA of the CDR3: TGCGCCAGCAGTGCACAGGGAGATGGCTACACCTTC. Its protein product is CASSAQGDGYTF.

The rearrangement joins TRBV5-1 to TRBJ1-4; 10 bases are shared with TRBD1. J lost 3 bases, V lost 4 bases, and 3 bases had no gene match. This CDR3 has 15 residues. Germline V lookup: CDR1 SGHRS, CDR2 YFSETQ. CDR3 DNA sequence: TGCGCCAGCAGCAATGGACAGGGGGCTAATGAAAAACTGTTTTTT. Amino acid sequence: CASSNGQGANEKLFF.

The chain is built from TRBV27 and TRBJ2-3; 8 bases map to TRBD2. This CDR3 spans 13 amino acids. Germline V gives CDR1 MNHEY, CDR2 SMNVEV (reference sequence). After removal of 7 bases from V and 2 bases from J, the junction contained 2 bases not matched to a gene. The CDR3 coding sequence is TGTGCCAGCACGACTAGCGACACAGATACGCAGTATTTT. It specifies CASTTSDTDTQYF.

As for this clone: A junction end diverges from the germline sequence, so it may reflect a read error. The CDR3 DNA sequence: TGTGCCAGCACCTTGGACCCGTTGAACACCGGGGAGCTGTTTTTT. Translation gives CASTLDPLNTGELFF. The chain carries TRBV5-5 and TRBJ2-2; D gene ambiguous. The CDR3 extends over 15 amino acids. Germline CDR1 and CDR2: SGHKS and YYEKEE (reference sequence).

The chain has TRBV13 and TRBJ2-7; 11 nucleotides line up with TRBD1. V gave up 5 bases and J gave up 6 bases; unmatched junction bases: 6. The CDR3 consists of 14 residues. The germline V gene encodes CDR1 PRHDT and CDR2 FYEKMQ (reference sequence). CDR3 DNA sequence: TGTGCCAGCAGCCCGGGACAGGGGGACATCGAGCAGTACTTC. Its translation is CASSPGQGDIEQYF.

DNA for the CDR3: TGCAGCGAAATAGCGGGGGGATACAATGAGCAGTTCTTC. Its protein is CSEIAGGYNEQFF. This sequence joins TRBV29-1 and TRBJ2-1; TRBD2 agrees at 10 bases. V was pared by 7 bases and J by 4 bases, with 4 bases of the junction left unmatched. This CDR3 has 13 residues. Germline V lookup: CDR1 SQVTM, CDR2 ANQGSEA.

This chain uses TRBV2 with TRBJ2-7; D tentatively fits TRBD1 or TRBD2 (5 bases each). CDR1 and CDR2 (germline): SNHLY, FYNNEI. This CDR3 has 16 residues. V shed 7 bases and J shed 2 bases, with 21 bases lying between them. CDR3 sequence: CASTPLPGRRTYEQYF. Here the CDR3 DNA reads TGTGCCAGCACCCCCCTGCCAGGGAGAAGGACCTACGAGCAGTACTTC.

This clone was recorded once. The CDR3 sequence: CASSQGSYADSPYGYTF. The CDR3 nucleotides are TGCGCCAGCAGCCAAGGGAGTTATGCCGACAGCCCCTATGGCTACACCTTC. V gene TRBV4-1 combines with J gene TRBJ1-2; possibly TRBD1 for D (5 bases). In germline, CDR1 is MGHRA, CDR2 YSYEKL. This CDR3 has 17 amino acids. Trimming took off 1 base at V and 4 bases at J, with 19 bases between the two ends.

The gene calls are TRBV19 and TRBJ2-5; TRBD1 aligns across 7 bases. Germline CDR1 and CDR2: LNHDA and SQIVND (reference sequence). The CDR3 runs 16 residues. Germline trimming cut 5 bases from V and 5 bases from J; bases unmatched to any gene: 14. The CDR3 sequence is CASSAGTATLRETQYF. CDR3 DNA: TGTGCCAGTAGTGCTGGGACAGCGACCCTTCGGGAGACCCAGTACTTC.

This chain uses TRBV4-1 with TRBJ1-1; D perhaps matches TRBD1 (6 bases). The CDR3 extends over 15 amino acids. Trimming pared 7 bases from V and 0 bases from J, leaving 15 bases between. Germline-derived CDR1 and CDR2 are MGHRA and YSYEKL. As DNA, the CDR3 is TGCGCCAGCAAATTAGGGGGTCCTATGAACACTGAAGCTTTCTTT. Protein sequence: CASKLGGPMNTEAFF.

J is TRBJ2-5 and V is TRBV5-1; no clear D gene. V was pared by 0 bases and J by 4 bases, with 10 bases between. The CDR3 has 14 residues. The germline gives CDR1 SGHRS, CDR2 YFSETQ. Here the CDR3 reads CASSLVMNPETQYF. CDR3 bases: TGCGCCAGCAGCTTGGTGATGAATCCAGAGACCCAGTACTTC.

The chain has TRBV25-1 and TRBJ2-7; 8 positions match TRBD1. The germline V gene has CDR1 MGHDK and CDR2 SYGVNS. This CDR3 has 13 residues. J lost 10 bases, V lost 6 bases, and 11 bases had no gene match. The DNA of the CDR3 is TGTGCCAGCAGGGGACAGGCTACTACGAGCCAGTACTTC. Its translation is CASRGQATTSQYF.

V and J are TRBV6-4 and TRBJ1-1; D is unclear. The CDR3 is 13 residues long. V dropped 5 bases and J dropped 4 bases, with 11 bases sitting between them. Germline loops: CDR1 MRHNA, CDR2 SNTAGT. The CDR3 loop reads CASSPDTGTEAFF. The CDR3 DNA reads TGTGCCAGCAGTCCCGATACGGGCACTGAAGCTTTCTTT.

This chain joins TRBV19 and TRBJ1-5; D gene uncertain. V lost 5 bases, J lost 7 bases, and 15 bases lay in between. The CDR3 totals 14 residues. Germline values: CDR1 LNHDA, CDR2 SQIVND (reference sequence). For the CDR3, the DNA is TGTGCCAGTAGTGTGGGCCCCCAAGGGCAGCCCCAGCATTTT. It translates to CASSVGPQGQPQHF.

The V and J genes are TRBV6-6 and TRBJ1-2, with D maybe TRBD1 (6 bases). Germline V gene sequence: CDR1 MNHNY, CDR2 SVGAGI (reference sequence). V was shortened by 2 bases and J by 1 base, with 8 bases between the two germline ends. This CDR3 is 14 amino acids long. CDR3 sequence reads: CASSYRGGNYGYTF. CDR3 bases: TGTGCCAGCAGTTACCGAGGGGGTAACTATGGCTACACCTTC.

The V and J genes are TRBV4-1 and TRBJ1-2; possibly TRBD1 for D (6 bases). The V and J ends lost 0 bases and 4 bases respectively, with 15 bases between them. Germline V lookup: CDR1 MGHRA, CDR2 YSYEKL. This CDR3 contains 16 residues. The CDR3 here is CASSQDPLQGGYGYTF. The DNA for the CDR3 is TGCGCCAGCAGCCAAGATCCTCTACAGGGAGGCTATGGCTACACCTTC.

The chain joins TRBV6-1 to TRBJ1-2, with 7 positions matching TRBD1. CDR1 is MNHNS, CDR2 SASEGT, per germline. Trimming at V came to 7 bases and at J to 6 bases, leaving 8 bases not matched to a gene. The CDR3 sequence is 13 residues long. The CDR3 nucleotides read TGTGCCAGCACCCTCGGACAGGTCGATGGCTACACCTTC. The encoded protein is CASTLGQVDGYTF.

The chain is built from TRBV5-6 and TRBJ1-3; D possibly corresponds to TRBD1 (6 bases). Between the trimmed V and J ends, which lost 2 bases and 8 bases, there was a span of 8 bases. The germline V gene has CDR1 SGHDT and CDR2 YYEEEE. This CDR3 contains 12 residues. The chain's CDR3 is CASSLQGYTIYF. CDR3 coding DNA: TGTGCCAGCAGCTTACAGGGTTACACCATATATTTT.

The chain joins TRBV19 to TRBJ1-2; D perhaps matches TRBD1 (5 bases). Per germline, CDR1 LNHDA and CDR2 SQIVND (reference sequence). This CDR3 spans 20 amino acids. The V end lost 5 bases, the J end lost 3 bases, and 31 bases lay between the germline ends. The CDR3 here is CASSLSLLRAGTAPDYGYTF. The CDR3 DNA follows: TGTGCCAGTAGTCTCTCACTTCTTCGAGCCGGGACGGCTCCTGACTATGGCTACACCTTC.